The clone carrying this T cell receptor (beta chain) was observed once. Its matching antigen is unknown. The sample belongs to a study of T cell responses to AZD1222 COVID-19 vaccine. The study, taken as a whole, reports: Vaccine-related CD4 TCRs covered spike, predominating at 160-218 and 743-854. Among spike-specific TCRs, nearly half reportedly target unmutated variant regions.

Using immunoSEQ multiplex PCR, the repertoire was profiled, and TCRdb retains in-frame clones only, with some absent. Altogether some 100,000 clones are present, around 87% being singletons, with the ten largest covering 4% to 5%. The TCR originated in an adult in good health. The sample consisted of peripheral blood, taken on day 0 of MenACWY control vaccination.

The CDR3 sequence: CASSSTGGGYEQYF. As DNA, the CDR3 is TGTGCCAGCAGTTCAACAGGGGGCGGCTACGAGCAGTACTTC. The V call is TRBV27, the J call TRBJ2-7; TRBD1 agrees at 9 bases. V gave up 4 bases and J gave up 3 bases; unmatched junction bases: 4. From germline, CDR1 is MNHEY and CDR2 SMNVEV (reference sequence). The CDR3 has 14 amino acids.